A single sample gave rise to the 16 T cell receptor beta chains below, sequenced in a study of shared clonotypes between healthy human individuals (dated by TCRdb to 2020 to 2022). The library relied on the immunoSEQ multiplex PCR assay. TCRdb mirrors the immuneACCESS table, restricted to in-frame sequences. Some clones are absent from its copies; in checked studies, under half trace to an unresolved V gene, and the reason for the others is unknown. Within this sample are 2 million to 2.5 million clones, with roughly 95% of them counted one time only. The top ten clonotypes cover around 0.13% of the sample. Sequencing was performed on naive CD4+ T cells sorted from blood. The cell subset or site label, as the study defines it: CD45RA+ positively selected. These receptors were taken from a young man in good health.

As to this clone: This same CDR3 is encoded by further DNA sequences in the sample. The V and J genes are TRBV10-3 and TRBJ2-7; no clear D. The length of the CDR3 is 12 residues. Germline CDR1 and CDR2: ENHRY and SYGVKD. With 0 bases removed from V and 4 bases from J, the gap between germline ends came to 4 bases. In DNA form, the CDR3 reads TGTGCCATCAGTGAGTCAGATTACGAGCAGTACTTC. This encodes CAISESDYEQYF.

The chain joins TRBV5-1 to TRBJ2-3; 12 positions match TRBD2. The germline CDR1 and CDR2 sequences are SGHRS and YFSETQ. The CDR3 runs to 18 residues. The ends lost 3 bases at V and 2 bases at J; junction bases unmatched: 10. CDR3 sequence (DNA): TGCGCCAGCAGCTCCGGGCTAGCGGGGGGGCGTGTCACAGATACGCAGTATTTT. This sequence encodes CASSSGLAGGRVTDTQYF.

This rearrangement joins TRBV4-2 to TRBJ2-1, with 14 nucleotides matching TRBD2. V lost 4 bases to trimming and J lost 6 bases; unmatched junction nucleotides: 14. Germline V gene data show CDR1 as LGHNA and CDR2 as YNFKEQ. The CDR3 spans 19 residues. CDR3 DNA: TGTGCCAGCAGCCGTAGACTAGCGGGGGGGCCAGATTTGGCCAATGAGCAGTTCTTC. Its translation: CASSRRLAGGPDLANEQFF.

The V and J genes are TRBV2 and TRBJ1-2, with D tentatively TRBD1 (5 bases). This CDR3 is 12 amino acids long. Germline V gene data show CDR1 as SNHLY and CDR2 as FYNNEI. V lost 5 bases and J lost 8, with 12 bases in between. CDR3 protein: CASSQGIRGYTF. The CDR3 region has the DNA TGTGCCAGCAGTCAGGGAATTCGGGGCTACACCTTC.

This chain uses TRBV23-1 with TRBJ2-7, with 8 bases matching TRBD2. TRBV23-1 is an ORF, with its function uncertain. With V trimmed by 0 bases and J by 2 bases, 9 bases remained unmatched. The CDR3 runs 17 residues. As DNA, the CDR3 is TGCGCCAGCAGTCAATCCTTAGAGAGACTAGCGACCTACGAGCAGTACTTC. It is translated as CASSQSLERLATYEQYF.

The J gene is TRBJ2-7, the V gene TRBV9; either TRBD1 or TRBD2 may fit D (6 bases each). Trimming removed 4 bases at V and 9 bases at J, with 20 bases between. CDR3 length: 14 amino acids. Per the germline V gene, CDR1 is SGDLS and CDR2 is YYNGEE. The CDR3 is CASSPTNGGPAQYF. The CDR3 DNA reads TGTGCCAGCAGCCCGACGAACGGGGGCCCCGCGCAGTACTTC.

The chain links TRBV28 to TRBJ2-7; the D is unclear. V shed 2 bases and J shed 0 bases, with 8 bases lying between them. Germline loops: CDR1 MDHEN, CDR2 SYDVKM. This CDR3 contains 14 residues. The CDR3 DNA reads as TGTGCCAGCAGTTTAGCCCACAGCTCCTACGAGCAGTACTTC. It encodes CASSLAHSSYEQYF.

The rearrangement links TRBV4-1 to TRBJ2-3; D not resolved. V lost 3 bases, J lost 3 bases, and 7 bases lay in between. The CDR3 spans 13 residues. Germline-derived CDR1 and CDR2 are MGHRA and YSYEKL. The CDR3 loop is CASSHAGTDTQYF. In DNA, the CDR3 is TGCGCCAGCAGCCATGCTGGGACAGATACGCAGTATTTT.

V usage is TRBV10-3 and J usage is TRBJ1-1; D uncertain. CDR3 length: 14 residues. Trimming removed 2 bases at V and 5 bases at J, with 12 bases between. CDR1 is ENHRY, CDR2 SYGVKD, per germline. CDR3 nucleotides: TGTGCCATCAGTGAGATGGAGGGTAGGACTGAAGCTTTCTTT. Translating gives CAISEMEGRTEAFF.

This chain joins TRBV6-1 and TRBJ2-7, with 8 positions matching TRBD1. V lost 2 bases and J lost 6; bases outside the gene matches: 3. The V gene's germline CDR1 is MNHNS and CDR2 SASEGT. The CDR3 has 13 amino acids. Here the CDR3 DNA reads TGTGCCAGCAGTGAACAGGGGGCTGGCGAGCAGTACTTC. Translated: CASSEQGAGEQYF.

The chain joins TRBV9 to TRBJ1-4; D not resolved. Germline-derived CDR1 and CDR2 are SGDLS and YYNGEE. With 0 bases removed from V and 1 base from J, the gap between germline ends came to 7 bases. This CDR3 comprises 15 residues. CDR3 coding DNA: TGTGCCAGCAGCGTAGCCTTAGGAACTAATGAAAAACTGTTTTTT. It is translated as CASSVALGTNEKLFF. The whole variable domain, filled in from reference TRBV9 and TRBJ1-4, reads DSGVTQTPKHLITATGQRVTLRCSPRSGDLSVYWYQQSLDQGLQFLIQYYNGEERAKGNILERFSAQQFPDLHSELNLSSLELGDSALYFCASSVALGTNEKLFFGSGTQLSVL.

Concerning this clone itself: The sample has other DNA sequences that encode this CDR3 too. The V gene is TRBV9, the J gene TRBJ2-7; 7 nucleotides match TRBD2. Germline V gene lookup returns CDR1 SGDLS and CDR2 YYNGEE. The V segment lost 0 bases and the J segment 2 bases; nucleotides outside the gene matches: 2. The CDR3 loop spans 14 amino acids. The CDR3, as DNA: TGTGCCAGCAGCGTAGGTGCGGGAGCCTACGAGCAGTACTTC. It yields the protein CASSVGAGAYEQYF.

V gene TRBV7-2 combines with J gene TRBJ2-5; a possible D gene is TRBD2 (6 bases). The germline V gene encodes CDR1 SGHTA and CDR2 FQGNSA. The V end was cut by 3 bases, the J end by 1 base, with 12 bases between. The CDR3 consists of 15 residues. As DNA, the CDR3 is TGTGCCAGCAGCTTTCCGGTAGCGGCCCAAGAGACCCAGTACTTC. Residues: CASSFPVAAQETQYF. The full variable domain, in which reference TRBV7-2 and TRBJ2-5 provide the parts outside the CDR3, is GAGVSQSPSNKVTEKGKDVELRCDPISGHTALYWYRQSLGQGLEFLIYFQGNSAPDKSGLPSDRFSAERTGGSVSTLTIQRTQQEDSAVYLCASSFPVAAQETQYFGPGTRLLVL.

The chain carries TRBV30 and TRBJ1-6; D gene unclear. CDR3 length equals 13 residues. CDR1 is GTSNPN and CDR2 is SVGIG in the germline V gene (reference sequence). V was pared by 0 bases and J by 10 bases, with 10 bases between. The DNA of the CDR3 is TGTGCCTGGAGTGTACTCGAAGGATCACCCCTCCACTTT. It translates to CAWSVLEGSPLHF.

The chain links TRBV9 to TRBJ2-7, with 12 nucleotides matching TRBD2. The junction had 2 bases not matched to a gene; V was cut back by 0 bases and J by 1 base. Germline CDR1 SGDLS, CDR2 YYNGEE. The length of the CDR3 is 16 residues. In DNA form, the CDR3 reads TGTGCCAGCAGCGTAGGGGGACTAGCGGGTTCCTACGAGCAGTACTTC. Translating gives CASSVGGLAGSYEQYF.

The chain has TRBV18 and TRBJ1-2, with a weak D call TRBD1 (6 bases). Germline CDR1 is KGHSH and CDR2 is LQKENI. Trimming removed 3 bases at V and 4 bases at J, with 12 bases between. CDR3 size: 14 residues. CDR3 loop: CASSPLDRSYGYTF. The CDR3 DNA is TGTGCCAGCTCACCCCTGGACAGATCCTATGGCTACACCTTC.